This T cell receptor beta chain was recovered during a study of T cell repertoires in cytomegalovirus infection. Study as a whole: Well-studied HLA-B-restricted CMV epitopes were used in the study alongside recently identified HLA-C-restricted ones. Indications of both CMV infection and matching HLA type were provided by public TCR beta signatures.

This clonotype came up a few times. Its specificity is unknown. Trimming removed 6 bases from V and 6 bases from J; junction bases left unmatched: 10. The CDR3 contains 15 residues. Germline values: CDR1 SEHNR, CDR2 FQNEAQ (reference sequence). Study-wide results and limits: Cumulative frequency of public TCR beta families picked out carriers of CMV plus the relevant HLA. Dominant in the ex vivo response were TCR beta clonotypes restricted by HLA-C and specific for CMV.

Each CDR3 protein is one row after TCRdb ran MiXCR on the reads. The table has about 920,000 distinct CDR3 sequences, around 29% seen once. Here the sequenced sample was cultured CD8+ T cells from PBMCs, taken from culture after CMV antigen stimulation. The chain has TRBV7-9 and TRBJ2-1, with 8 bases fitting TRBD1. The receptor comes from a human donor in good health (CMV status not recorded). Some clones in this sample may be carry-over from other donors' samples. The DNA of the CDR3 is TGTGCCAGCAGTCCCGGGACAGGAAACTCCAATGAGCAGTTCTTC. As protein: CASSPGTGNSNEQFF. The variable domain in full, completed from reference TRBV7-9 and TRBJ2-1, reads DTGVSQNPRHKITKRGQNVTFRCDPISEHNRLYWYRQTLGQGPEFLTYFQNEAQLEKSRLLSDRFSAERPKGSFSTLEIQRTEQGDSAMYLCASSPGTGNSNEQFFGPGTRLTVL.